A selection of T cell receptor beta chains follows, all from one sample in a study of blood T cell repertoires in COVID-19. Some clones are missing from TCRdb's copy, which holds only in-frame ones; the method was immunoSEQ multiplex PCR. The top ten hold approximately 8% of the sample, which has about 140,000 clones, about 86% seen once. Sequences were obtained from peripheral blood. The receptors come from a woman aged 55-75 years with acute or convalescent COVID-19. The conserved cysteine and the conserved F or W are not part of the CDR3 here. Expanded clones get a size class; other rows say once, few or many, or leave the size out.

TRBV30	TRBJ2-7	once	AWMRGDSYEQY
TRBV4-1	TRBJ2-1	once	ASSQMGREDNEQF
TRBV5-1	TRBJ2-3	NA	ASSLPGGPTDTQY
TRBV7-2	TRBJ1-2	NA	ASSLGQFIGYT
TRBV5-4	TRBJ2-7	NA	ASSLEATSGGLSYEQY
TRBV19	TRBJ2-2	NA	ASSGANTGELF
TRBV5-1	TRBJ2-1	NA	ASSLGDRHSYNEQF
TRBV2	TRBJ1-2	NA	ASSERQGAPGYT
TRBV7-2	TRBJ1-2	NA	ASSSQGTVYGYT
TRBV9	TRBJ2-7	NA	ASSSDPGEQY
TRBV30	TRBJ1-1	NA	AWKGQAGYTEAF
TRBV3-1/TRBV3-2	TRBJ1-2	NA	ASSHRDRGRSYGYT
TRBV3-1/TRBV3-2	TRBJ2-5	few	ASSRERGGRETQY
TRBV29-1	TRBJ2-7	once	SVEEGRQESYEQY
TRBV28	TRBJ1-2	NA	ASSLPQGARFGYT
TRBV7-2	TRBJ2-3	NA	ASSSISGGTDTQY
TRBV28	TRBJ2-1	NA	ASSLIAAIYNEQF
TRBV7-8	TRBJ2-7	few	ASSPPRGALEQY
TRBV23-1	TRBJ2-3	NA	ASNNLGRRRDTQY